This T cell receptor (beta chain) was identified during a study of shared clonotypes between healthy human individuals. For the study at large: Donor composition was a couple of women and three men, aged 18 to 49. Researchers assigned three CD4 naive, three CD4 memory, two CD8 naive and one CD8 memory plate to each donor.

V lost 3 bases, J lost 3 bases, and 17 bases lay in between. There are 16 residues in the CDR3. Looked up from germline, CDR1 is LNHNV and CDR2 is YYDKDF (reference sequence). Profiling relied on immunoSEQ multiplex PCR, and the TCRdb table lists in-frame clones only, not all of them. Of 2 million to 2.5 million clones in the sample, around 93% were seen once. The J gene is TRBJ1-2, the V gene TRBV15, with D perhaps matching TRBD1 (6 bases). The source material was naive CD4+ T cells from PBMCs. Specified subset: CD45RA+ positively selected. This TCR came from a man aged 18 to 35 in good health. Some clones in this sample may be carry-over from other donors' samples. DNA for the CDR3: TGTGCCACCAGCAGGCCTAGGGGGGAAGGGGACTATGGCTACACCTTC. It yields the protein CATSRPRGEGDYGYTF.